This T cell receptor (beta chain) was found in a study of blood T cell repertoires in COVID-19. Germline assignment: CDR1 SGDLS and CDR2 YYNGEE. V lost 4 bases, J lost 7 bases, and 7 bases stayed unmatched. The CDR3 loop spans 14 amino acids. Clones were sequenced by immunoSEQ multiplex PCR, and TCRdb holds only the in-frame ones, with some missing. The sample lists approximately 180,000 clones; 89% were seen once. The chain couples TRBV9 to TRBJ2-1, with 8 bases identical to TRBD1. This TCR was sampled from a woman between 40 and 55 years old with acute COVID-19. The sample comprised PBMCs or T cells enriched from blood (not recorded which). CDR3 in DNA: TGTGCCAGCAGCCCCTCCCGACAGGGGAATGAGCAGTTCTTC. As protein: CASSPSRQGNEQFF.